The 11 T cell receptor beta chains below come from one sample, sequenced in a study of T cells in pancreatic ductal adenocarcinoma. The method was immunoSEQ multiplex PCR; TCRdb's version includes in-frame clones alone and lacks a portion of them. The top ten hold 3.1% of the sample, which has 85,000 to 120,000 clones, 90% to 95% seen once. The selected patients with pancreatic ductal adenocarcinoma had surgery but no neoadjuvant therapy. The sequencing sample was made of PBMCs. These receptors were obtained from a human donor with pancreatic ductal adenocarcinoma.

The rearrangement joins TRBV28 to TRBJ2-7, with TRBD2 matching over 7 bases. After removal of 3 bases from V and 5 bases from J, the junction contained 7 bases not matched to a gene. The CDR3 covers 14 residues. Germline CDR1 reads MDHEN; CDR2 reads SYDVKM. The CDR3 DNA follows: TGTGCCAGCAGTTTGACGAGCGGGACCCACGAGCAGTACTTC. Translated: CASSLTSGTHEQYF.

V usage is TRBV14 and J usage is TRBJ2-7; 7 bases map to TRBD1. The germline CDR1 and CDR2 sequences are SGHDN and FVKESK. This CDR3 spans 16 amino acids. The trim removed 0 bases at V and 2 bases at J, leaving 7 bases unmatched. CDR3 protein: CASSQDWGTAPYEQYF. In DNA, the CDR3 is TGTGCCAGCAGCCAAGATTGGGGGACAGCGCCCTACGAGCAGTACTTC.

The CDR3 nucleotides read TGCGCCAGCAGCTTGGCTAGCGGGACAGCTAGCACAGATACGCAGTATTTT. The encoded protein is CASSLASGTASTDTQYF. This sequence joins TRBV5-1 and TRBJ2-3; 9 positions match TRBD2. Germline V gene lookup returns CDR1 SGHRS and CDR2 YFSETQ. This CDR3 comprises 17 residues. J lost 0 bases, V lost 0 bases, and 5 bases had no gene match. Together with reference TRBV5-1 and TRBJ2-3, the CDR3 gives the full variable domain: KAGVTQTPRYLIKTRGQQVTLSCSPISGHRSVSWYQQTPGQGLQFLFEYFSETQRNKGNFPGRFSGRQFSNSRSEMNVSTLELGDSALYLCASSLASGTASTDTQYFGPGTRLTVL.

CDR3 sequence: CASSPLAASTDTQYF. CDR3 bases: TGTGCCAGCAGCCCACTAGCGGCTAGCACAGATACGCAGTATTTT. The chain carries TRBV5-6 and TRBJ2-3, with 8 bases aligning to TRBD2. The CDR3 totals 15 residues. Per germline, CDR1 SGHDT and CDR2 YYEEEE. V was pared by 4 bases and J by 0 bases, with 4 bases of the junction left unmatched.

The chain combines TRBV10-2 with TRBJ2-4; D unclear. The CDR3 contains 12 residues. Germline V gene data show CDR1 as WSHSY and CDR2 as SAAADI. V gave up 9 bases and J gave up 5 bases, with 11 bases separating them. The CDR3 is CASVGGENIQYF. The CDR3 DNA is TGCGCCAGTGTCGGCGGAGAAAACATTCAGTACTTC.

The chain links TRBV15 to TRBJ2-7; D is possibly TRBD2 (5 bases). The V gene lost 0 bases and the J gene lost 2 bases, with 8 bases spanning the gap. The CDR3 totals 14 residues. Germline V lookup: CDR1 LNHNV, CDR2 YYDKDF (reference sequence). For the CDR3, the DNA is TGTGCCACCAGCAGAGAGGCCGGGACCTACGAGCAGTACTTC. It translates to CATSREAGTYEQYF.

With regard to this clone: An end of the junction does not agree with germline; a read error may underlie this. This chain joins TRBV2 and TRBJ2-5, with D perhaps matching TRBD1 (5 bases). The CDR3 runs to 15 residues. Germline assignment: CDR1 SNHLY and CDR2 FYNNEI. CDR3 DNA sequence: TGTACCAGCACCCAGAGTGGTCAGGGCTGGGAGACCCAGTACTTC. As protein: CTSTQSGQGWETQYF.

The rearrangement uses TRBV6-1 and TRBJ2-7, with D perhaps TRBD2 (6 bases). CDR3 length: 14 residues. Germline CDR1 reads MNHNS; CDR2 reads SASEGT. V lost 6 bases to trimming and J lost 3 bases, with 15 bases between them. This CDR3 is CASSRDSQVYEQYF. The DNA for the CDR3 is TGTGCCAGCAGCCGGGACTCGCAAGTCTACGAGCAGTACTTC.

This clone is a singleton in its sample. The gene calls are TRBV5-8 and TRBJ2-7; a possible D gene is TRBD2 (6 bases). The CDR3 spans 13 residues. The V gene lost 1 base and the J gene lost 4 bases, with 9 bases spanning the gap. Germline V gives CDR1 SGHTS, CDR2 YDEGEE. CDR3 nucleotide sequence: TGTGCCAGCAGCTTGTACGGGGGTTACGAGCAGTACTTC. It translates to CASSLYGGYEQYF.

The V gene is TRBV30, the J gene TRBJ1-5; D is undetermined. The CDR3 sequence is 15 residues long. The germline CDR1 and CDR2 sequences are GTSNPN and SVGIG (reference sequence). The chain's CDR3 is CAPEGPLYSNQPQHF. The CDR3 bases are TGTGCTCCGGAGGGTCCCCTATATAGCAATCAGCCCCAGCATTTT.

The chain uses TRBV18 and TRBJ2-7; 12 bases are shared with TRBD2. Germline CDR1 is KGHSH and CDR2 is LQKENI. V shed 3 bases and J 5 bases; nucleotides not matched to a gene: 11. The CDR3 length is 17 residues. The CDR3 is CASSPPPRASGRDEQYF. Written as DNA, the CDR3 is TGTGCCAGCTCACCCCCTCCCCGGGCTAGCGGGAGGGACGAGCAGTACTTC. Full variable domain (rest looked up from reference TRBV18 and TRBJ2-7): NAGVMQNPRHLVRRRGQEARLRCSPMKGHSHVYWYRQLPEEGLKFMVYLQKENIIDESGMPKERFSAEFPKEGPSILRIQQVVRGDSAAYFCASSPPPRASGRDEQYFGPGTRLTVT.